This is a list of T cell receptor beta chains from one sample in a study of blood T cell repertoires in COVID-19. Libraries were prepared by immunoSEQ multiplex PCR; TCRdb keeps only in-frame clonotypes and omits some of them. The data show some 150,000 clones, with 85% to 90% seen just once and 3% held by the top ten. Sequenced input: peripheral blood. Receptors originate from a woman aged 55-69 years with active COVID-19. CDR3s include the opening cysteine and the closing phenylalanine or tryptophan. Fields, in order: D gene, J gene, V gene, clone size, CDR3 DNA, CDR3 protein. A D gene is named only where the DNA matches it firmly. Clone size is stated in some rows and not others, as once, few, many or a class when expanded.

NA,TRBJ2-7,TRBV11-2,NA,TGTGCCAGCAGCCCGTCAGGGCCGGGCTTTCAGTACTTC,CASSPSGPGFQYF
NA,TRBJ1-2,TRBV18,NA,TGTGCCAGCTCACCGACAGTATTGTTGGGCTACACCTTC,CASSPTVLLGYTF
TRBD1,TRBJ2-4,TRBV27,NA,TGTGCCAGCAGTCGAACCGACAGGGGAGCCAAAAACATTCAGTACTTC,CASSRTDRGAKNIQYF
TRBD2,TRBJ2-2,TRBV7-6,once,TGTGCCAGCAGCTCGATTAGCGGGAGAATTAACGCGAACACCGGGGAGCTGTTTTTT,CASSSISGRINANTGELFF
NA,TRBJ2-1,TRBV6-1,NA,TGTGCCAGCAGTGAGGGGACTTCCTACAATGAGCAGTTCTTC,CASSEGTSYNEQFF
NA,TRBJ1-1,TRBV4-2,NA,TGTGCCAGCAGCCTTAGGGGCGGGGGGGTGAACACTGAAGCTTTCTTT,CASSLRGGGVNTEAFF
TRBD1,TRBJ2-2,TRBV6-5,once,TGTGCCAGCAGTTACGAGGGGGCCAACACCGGGGAGCTGTTTTTT,CASSYEGANTGELFF
TRBD1,TRBJ2-7,TRBV7-3,few,TGTGCCAGCAGCTCCTCCGGACAGGCCTACGAGCAGTACTTC,CASSSSGQAYEQYF
TRBD1,TRBJ2-5,TRBV23-1,NA,TGCGCCAGCAGTCACGAAGAGGAGCCAGGGGGTCAAGAGACCCAGTACTTC,CASSHEEEPGGQETQYF
NA,TRBJ1-2,TRBV3-1/TRBV3-2,NA,TGTGCCAGCAGCCAGCGGGGGGCGGGTGGCTACACCTTC,CASSQRGAGGYTF
NA,TRBJ1-3,TRBV6-5,NA,TGTGCCAGCGGGCGCAGGAACTCTGGAAACACCATATATTTT,CASGRRNSGNTIYF
NA,TRBJ2-3,TRBV7-2,NA,TGTGCCAGCAGCTTACGTAAATCCACAGATACGCAGTATTTT,CASSLRKSTDTQYF